The clone carrying this T cell receptor (beta chain) came up many times. This sample is drawn from a study of T-cell reconstitution after alpha-beta-depleted transplantation in children. This sample's TCRbeta library carried unique molecular identifier barcodes. TCRdb re-derived calls from the PCR reads in MiXCR, one entry per CDR3 protein. The sample has about 420,000 distinct CDR3 sequences, around 9.9% seen once; the top ten hold roughly 5%. Here the sequenced sample was PBMCs from the stem cell graft donor, taken from the stem cell graft. The clonotype originates from a human donor who donated a stem cell graft to a child with acute myeloid leukemia.

The CDR3: CAISEQGWGNEKLFF. The CDR3 DNA reads TGTGCCATCAGTGAACAGGGCTGGGGTAATGAAAAACTGTTTTTT. This chain uses TRBV10-3 with TRBJ1-4; D is perhaps TRBD1 (6 bases). Trimming removed 3 bases from V and 4 bases from J, with 12 bases in between. This CDR3 spans 15 amino acids. The V gene's germline CDR1 is ENHRY and CDR2 SYGVKD.